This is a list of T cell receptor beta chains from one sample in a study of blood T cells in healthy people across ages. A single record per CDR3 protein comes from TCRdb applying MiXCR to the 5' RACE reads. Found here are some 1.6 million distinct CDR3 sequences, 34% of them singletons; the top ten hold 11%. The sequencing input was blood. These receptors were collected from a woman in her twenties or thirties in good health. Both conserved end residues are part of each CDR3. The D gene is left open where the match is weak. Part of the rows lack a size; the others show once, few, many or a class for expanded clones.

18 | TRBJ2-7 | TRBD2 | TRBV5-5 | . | CASSLMPLLAGGAYEQYF | TGTGCCAGCAGCTTAATGCCGCTGCTAGCGGGGGGCGCCTACGAGCAGTACTTC
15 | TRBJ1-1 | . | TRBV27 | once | CASSSPKGWWTEAFF | TGTGCCAGCAGTTCCCCCAAGGGGTGGTGGACTGAAGCTTTCTTT
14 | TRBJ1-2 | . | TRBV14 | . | CASSQERGDYGYTF | TGTGCCAGCAGCCAAGAAAGGGGGGACTATGGCTACACCTTC
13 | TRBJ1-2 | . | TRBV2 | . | CAQGELENYGYTF | TGTGCGCAGGGAGAGTTAGAAAACTATGGCTACACCTTC
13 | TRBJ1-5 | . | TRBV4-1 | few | CASSQVKSQPQHF | TGCGCTAGCAGCCAAGTTAAGAGTCAGCCCCAGCATTTT
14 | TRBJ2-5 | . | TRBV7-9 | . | CAGSKGGRQETQYF | TGTGCCGGATCCAAGGGAGGACGGCAAGAGACCCAGTACTTC
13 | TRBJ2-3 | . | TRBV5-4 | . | CASSLPKTDTQYF | TGTGCCAGCAGCCTGCCGAAGACAGATACGCAGTATTTT
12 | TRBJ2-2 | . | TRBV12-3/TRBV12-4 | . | CASSGHPGELFF | TGTGCCAGCTCAGGACATCCCGGGGAGCTGTTTTTT
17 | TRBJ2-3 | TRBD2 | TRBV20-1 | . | CSARDLFSGGVSDTQYF | TGCAGTGCTAGAGATCTGTTTAGCGGGGGGGTCTCAGATACGCAGTATTTT
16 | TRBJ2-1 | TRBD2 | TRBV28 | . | CASRSGATSTFYEQFF | TGTGCCAGCAGATCGGGCGCGACTAGCACGTTCTATGAGCAGTTCTTC
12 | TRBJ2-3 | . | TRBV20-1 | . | CSARDTTDTQYF | TGCAGTGCTAGAGATACGACCGATACGCAGTATTTT
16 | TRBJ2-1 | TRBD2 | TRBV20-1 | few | CSATGTSGPPYSEQFF | TGCAGTGCTACCGGGACTAGCGGCCCGCCTTACAGTGAGCAGTTCTTC
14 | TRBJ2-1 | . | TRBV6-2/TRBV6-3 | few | CASSSRAGYNEQFF | TGTGCCAGCAGTTCGAGGGCGGGGTACAATGAGCAGTTCTTC
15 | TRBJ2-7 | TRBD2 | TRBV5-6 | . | CASSPRTSGGGEQYF | TGTGCCAGCAGCCCTCGGACTAGCGGTGGGGGCGAGCAGTACTTC
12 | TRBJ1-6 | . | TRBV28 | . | CASTLPNRELHF | TGTGCCAGCACCCTCCCCAACAGGGAACTCCACTTT
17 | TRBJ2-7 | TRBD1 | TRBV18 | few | CASSPGLGQGVVYEQYF | TGTGCCAGCTCACCAGGGCTGGGACAGGGGGTTGTCTACGAGCAGTACTTC
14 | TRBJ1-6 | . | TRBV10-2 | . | CASRDTGQGSPLHF | TGCGCCAGCAGGGACACAGGGCAAGGTTCGCCCCTCCACTTT
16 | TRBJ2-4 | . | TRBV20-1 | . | CSARGWMGVAKNIQYF | TGCAGTGCTAGAGGTTGGATGGGAGTAGCCAAAAACATTCAGTACTTC
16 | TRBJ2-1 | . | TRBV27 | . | CDSSLSTAGSYNEQFF | TGTGACAGCAGTTTATCCACAGCCGGCTCCTACAATGAGCAGTTCTTC
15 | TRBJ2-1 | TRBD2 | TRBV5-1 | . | CASSLGLARGHEQFF | TGCGCCAGCAGCTTGGGACTAGCGAGGGGCCATGAGCAGTTCTTC
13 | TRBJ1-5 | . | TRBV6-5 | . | CASSYSWEQPQHF | TGTGCCAGCAGTTACTCGTGGGAACAGCCCCAGCATTTT
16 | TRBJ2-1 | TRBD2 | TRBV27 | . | CASSLLGGSRNNEQFF | TGTGCCAGCAGTTTACTGGGCGGGAGTCGGAACAATGAGCAGTTCTTC
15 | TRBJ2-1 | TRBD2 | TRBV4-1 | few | CASSQALAGGREQFF | TGCGCCAGCAGCCAAGCTCTAGCGGGAGGACGAGAGCAGTTCTTC
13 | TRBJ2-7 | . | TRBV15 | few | CATSREGNYEQYF | TGTGCCACCAGCAGAGAAGGCAACTACGAGCAGTACTTC
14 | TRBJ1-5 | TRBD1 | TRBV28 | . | CASGFRTGYQPQHF | TGTGCCAGCGGTTTTCGGACAGGGTATCAGCCCCAGCATTTT
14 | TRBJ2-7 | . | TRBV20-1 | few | CSARVEGGSYEQYF | TGCAGTGCTAGGGTGGAGGGCGGCTCCTACGAGCAGTACTTC
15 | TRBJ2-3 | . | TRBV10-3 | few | CAIKEAATNTDTQYF | TGTGCCATCAAGGAGGCAGCGACAAACACAGATACGCAGTATTTT
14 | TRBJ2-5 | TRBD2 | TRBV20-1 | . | CSARGAGGQETQYF | TGCAGTGCTAGAGGAGCGGGAGGGCAGGAGACCCAGTACTTC
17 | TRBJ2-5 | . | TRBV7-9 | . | CASSLRGGLSYQETQYF | TGTGCCAGCAGCTTAAGGGGGGGACTCTCGTACCAAGAGACCCAGTACTTC
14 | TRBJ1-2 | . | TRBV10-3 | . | CAIKSSDKGHGYTF | TGTGCCATCAAAAGCAGCGATAAGGGACATGGCTACACCTTC
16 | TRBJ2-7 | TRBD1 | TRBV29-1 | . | CSVAGESATGGSEQYF | TGCAGCGTTGCTGGGGAGAGCGCGACAGGGGGATCCGAGCAGTACTTC
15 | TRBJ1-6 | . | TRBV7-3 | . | CASSLGSGGHSPLHF | TGTGCCAGCAGCTTAGGAAGCGGGGGGCATTCACCCCTCCACTTT
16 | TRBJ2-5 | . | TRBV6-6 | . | CASSLQVTSGVETQYF | TGTGCCAGCAGTCTCCAGGTGACTAGTGGTGTGGAGACCCAGTACTTC
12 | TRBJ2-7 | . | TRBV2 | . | CASSDYRGTQYF | TGTGCCAGCAGTGATTATAGAGGAACCCAGTACTTC
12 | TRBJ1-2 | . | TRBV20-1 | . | CSARNRTWGYTF | TGCAGTGCTAGAAACAGGACGTGGGGCTACACCTTC
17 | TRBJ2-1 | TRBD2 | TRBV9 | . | CASSPRFSGGAYNEQFF | TGTGCCAGCAGCCCCCGGTTTAGCGGGGGGGCCTACAATGAGCAGTTCTTC
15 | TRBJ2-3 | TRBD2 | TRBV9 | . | CASSVGLAGWDTQYF | TGTGCCAGCAGCGTAGGACTAGCGGGGTGGGATACGCAGTATTTT
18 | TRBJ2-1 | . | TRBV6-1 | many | CASSEVGLPLSSYNEQFF | TGTGCCAGCAGTGAAGTAGGACTACCCTTGAGCTCCTACAATGAGCAGTTCTTC
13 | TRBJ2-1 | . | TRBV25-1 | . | CASSETDYNEQFF | TGTGCCAGCAGTGAGACAGACTACAATGAGCAGTTCTTC
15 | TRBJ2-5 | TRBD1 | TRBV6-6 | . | CASSNSRTGQETQYF | TGTGCCAGCAGTAACTCTCGGACAGGGCAAGAGACCCAGTACTTC
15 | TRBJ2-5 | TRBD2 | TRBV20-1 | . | CSASHDSGTQETQYF | TGCAGTGCTAGTCACGATAGCGGGACCCAAGAGACCCAGTACTTC
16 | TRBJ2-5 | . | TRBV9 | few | CASSAGVWEHQETQYF | TGTGCCAGCAGCGCTGGTGTCTGGGAGCACCAAGAGACCCAGTACTTC
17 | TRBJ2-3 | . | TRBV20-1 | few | CSARPPVRQASTDTQYF | TGCAGTGCTAGACCTCCCGTTAGACAGGCTAGCACAGATACGCAGTATTTT
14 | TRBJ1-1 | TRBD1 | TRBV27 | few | CASSFVGGNTEAFF | TGTGCCAGCAGTTTCGTAGGGGGCAACACTGAAGCTTTCTTT
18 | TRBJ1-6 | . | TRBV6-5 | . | CASSYVGSLGTYNSPLHF | TGTGCCAGCAGTTACGTAGGGTCACTCGGGACGTATAATTCACCCCTCCACTTT
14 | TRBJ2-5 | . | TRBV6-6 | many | CASSVDWRQETQYF | TGTGCCAGCAGTGTTGATTGGCGGCAAGAGACCCAGTACTTC
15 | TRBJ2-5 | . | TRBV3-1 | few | CASSHPRVALETQYF | TGTGCCAGCAGCCACCCCAGGGTAGCGCTGGAGACCCAGTACTTC
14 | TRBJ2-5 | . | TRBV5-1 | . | CASSWYGGSETQYF | TGCGCCAGCAGCTGGTACGGGGGATCAGAGACCCAGTACTTC
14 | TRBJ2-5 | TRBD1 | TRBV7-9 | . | CASSAPTGAETQYF | TGTGCCAGCAGCGCGCCGACAGGGGCAGAGACCCAGTACTTC
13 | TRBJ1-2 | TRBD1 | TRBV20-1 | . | CSARGQTGYGYTF | TGCAGTGCCAGGGGACAGACAGGCTATGGCTACACCTTC